There are a few counts of the clone carrying this TCR beta chain. The antigen is not known. TCRdb keeps only in-frame clones here, not all; method: immunoSEQ multiplex PCR. The repertoire holds approximately 52,000 clones, 87% seen once, with 2% to 3% in the top ten. This specimen belongs to a study of T cell responses to AZD1222 COVID-19 vaccine. The study, taken as a whole, reports: There were mostly white British donors and more females than males, and clonal diversity was possibly underestimated. Recipients of two AZD1222 doses showed rising Spike-specific TCR breadth and depth.

The CDR3 has 13 amino acids. V was pared by 2 bases and J by 9 bases, with 13 bases between. CDR1 is MNHNS and CDR2 is SASEGT in the germline V gene. Sequenced here: peripheral blood, sampled 28 days after the second AZD1222 dose. The chain has TRBV6-1 and TRBJ1-1; weak D call: TRBD1 (5 bases). The origin of this receptor is an adult who received the AZD1222 COVID-19 vaccine. The CDR3 reads CASSERRGRQAFF. CDR3 in DNA: TGTGCCAGCAGTGAACGAAGGGGACGTCAAGCTTTCTTT.